This T cell receptor beta chain stems from a study of vaccination and CD4 T cells after COVID-19. Across the study: Participants were administered two doses of either the BNT162b2 or the mRNA-1273 vaccine. Cellular stimulation was performed using overlapping spike peptides derived from SARS-CoV-2, HCoV-NL63, HCoV-OC43 and HCoV-229E.

Sequence data for DNA of cultured CD4+ T cells were generated by the Oncomine TCR Beta short-read assay. TCRdb reprocessed the PCR reads via MiXCR and lists one record per CDR3 protein. The sample lists fewer than 15,000 distinct CDR3 sequences, about 47% occurring once. Specified treatment: roughly 11-day PBMC culture with coronavirus spike peptide pools or control peptides (ViraFEST assay). The CDR3 totals 21 residues. Unmatched junction bases numbered 21, after V lost 1 base and J lost 1 base. The germline V gene encodes CDR1 MGHRA and CDR2 YSYEKL. Concerning this clonotype itself: The antigen is unknown.

Sequenced material: CD4+ T cells from blood, cultured in vitro. This clonotype originated in a human donor who had recovered from COVID-19. The V and J genes are TRBV4-1 and TRBJ2-5, with 7 positions matching TRBD2. The DNA of the CDR3 is TGCGCCAGCAGCCAAGTACTGCCCGGCGTTGGGGGGACTAACCTCCAAGAGACCCAGTACTTC. This encodes CASSQVLPGVGGTNLQETQYF.